Following are 10 T cell receptor beta chains from one sample sequenced in a study of T cell changes during pregnancy in multiple sclerosis (dated by TCRdb to the late 2010s). The library was prepared using the immunoSEQ multiplex PCR assay. Not all clones reach the TCRdb copy of this immuneACCESS table, which keeps in-frame sequences only. Checked studies attribute under half of the gap to unresolved V genes and leave the rest unexplained. This sample has more than 55,000 clones in its table, and approximately 94% of those were observed once. The top ten constitute under 3% of the sample. Material: CD8+ T cells from peripheral blood mononuclear cells, obtained after pregnancy. Source of these receptors: a female donor with multiple sclerosis, enrolled in a pregnancy study.

The genes are TRBV9 and TRBJ2-2; 7 bases line up with TRBD2. This CDR3 has 16 amino acids. V was pared by 4 bases and J by 5 bases, with 11 bases of the junction left unmatched. The V gene's germline CDR1 is SGDLS and CDR2 YYNGEE. In DNA form, the CDR3 reads TGTGCCAGCAGCCCCCGCGGGAGCGGGACTACCGGGGAGCTGTTTTTT. Translated, it gives CASSPRGSGTTGELFF.

The chain couples TRBV4-3 to TRBJ2-1; 9 nucleotides match TRBD2. Germline V gene lookup returns CDR1 LGHNA and CDR2 YSLEER. CDR3 length: 17 residues. J lost 5 bases, V lost 5 bases, and 13 bases had no gene match. The CDR3 protein is CASSSDILTSGDNEQFF. CDR3 in DNA: TGCGCCAGCAGCTCAGACATTTTGACTAGCGGTGACAATGAGCAGTTCTTC.

The chain joins TRBV14 to TRBJ2-5; 7 bases are shared with TRBD1. Germline CDR1 SGHDN, CDR2 FVKESK. With V trimmed by 4 bases and J by 2 bases, 16 bases remained unmatched. The CDR3 totals 18 residues. In DNA, the CDR3 is TGTGCCAGCAGCCCAGGGGGTTGGCTTACCCTGGGTCAAGAGACCCAGTACTTC. As protein: CASSPGGWLTLGQETQYF.

The chain uses TRBV5-1 and TRBJ1-1; perhaps TRBD1 as D (6 bases). V shed 7 bases and J shed 1 base, with 8 bases lying between them. This CDR3 contains 12 residues. In germline, CDR1 is SGHRS, CDR2 YFSETQ. The CDR3 region has the DNA TGCGCCAGCTCCAGGGGGAACACTGAAGCTTTCTTT. Translation: CASSRGNTEAFF. The complete variable domain, with remaining parts taken from reference TRBV5-1 and TRBJ1-1, reads KAGVTQTPRYLIKTRGQQVTLSCSPISGHRSVSWYQQTPGQGLQFLFEYFSETQRNKGNFPGRFSGRQFSNSRSEMNVSTLELGDSALYLCASSRGNTEAFFGQGTRLTVV.

This clone was observed once. The gene calls are TRBV11-2 and TRBJ2-7, with TRBD1 matching 7 bases. Germline-derived CDR1 and CDR2 are SGHAT and FQNNGV. The CDR3 has 12 amino acids. The J segment lost 3 bases and the V segment lost 4 bases, leaving 0 bases of the junction unmatched. CDR3 sequence: CASSWDSYEQYF. DNA for the CDR3: TGTGCCAGCAGCTGGGACAGCTACGAGCAGTACTTC.

The gene calls are TRBV5-1 and TRBJ2-7, with TRBD1 matching over 7 bases. Germline lookup yields CDR1 SGHRS and CDR2 YFSETQ. The length of the CDR3 is 14 residues. The V segment lost 0 bases and the J segment 2 bases; nucleotides outside the gene matches: 2. CDR3 DNA: TGCGCCAGCAGCTTGGAGGGACAGACCTACGAGCAGTACTTC. Translated, it gives CASSLEGQTYEQYF.

The V and J genes are TRBV7-2 and TRBJ2-7, with 15 bases aligning to TRBD2. The CDR3 is made up of 16 amino acids. V lost 5 bases and J lost 4; bases outside the gene matches: 6. Germline V gene sequence: CDR1 SGHTA, CDR2 FQGNSA. The CDR3 sequence: CASSEYGTSGRYEQYF. Here the CDR3 DNA reads TGTGCCAGCAGCGAATACGGGACTAGCGGGAGGTACGAGCAGTACTTC.

The chain is built from TRBV6-5 and TRBJ2-5, with D unresolved. Germline values: CDR1 MNHEY, CDR2 SVGAGI. The CDR3 is made up of 13 amino acids. Trimming removed 0 bases from V and 5 bases from J, with 7 bases in between. The CDR3 DNA reads as TGTGCCAGCAGTTACTCGGCTTTGGAGACCCAGTACTTC. This gives the protein CASSYSALETQYF.

The chain couples TRBV19 to TRBJ2-1; D may be TRBD2 (5 bases). The CDR3 totals 14 residues. Germline CDR1 and CDR2: LNHDA and SQIVND (reference sequence). Trimming stripped 3 bases from V and 9 bases from J, with 15 bases between. The CDR3 spells CASSMLSLAGEQFF. The CDR3 nucleotides read TGTGCCAGTAGTATGCTCTCGCTAGCTGGTGAGCAGTTCTTC.

The chain employs TRBV6-1 and TRBJ1-2, with a tentative D call TRBD1 (5 bases). Germline V lookup: CDR1 MNHNS, CDR2 SASEGT. This CDR3 spans 15 amino acids. Trimming stripped 2 bases from V and 3 bases from J, with 13 bases between. The CDR3 nucleotides read TGTGCCAGCAGTGAACTCTTCGCAGGGCACTATGGCTACACCTTC. It yields the protein CASSELFAGHYGYTF.